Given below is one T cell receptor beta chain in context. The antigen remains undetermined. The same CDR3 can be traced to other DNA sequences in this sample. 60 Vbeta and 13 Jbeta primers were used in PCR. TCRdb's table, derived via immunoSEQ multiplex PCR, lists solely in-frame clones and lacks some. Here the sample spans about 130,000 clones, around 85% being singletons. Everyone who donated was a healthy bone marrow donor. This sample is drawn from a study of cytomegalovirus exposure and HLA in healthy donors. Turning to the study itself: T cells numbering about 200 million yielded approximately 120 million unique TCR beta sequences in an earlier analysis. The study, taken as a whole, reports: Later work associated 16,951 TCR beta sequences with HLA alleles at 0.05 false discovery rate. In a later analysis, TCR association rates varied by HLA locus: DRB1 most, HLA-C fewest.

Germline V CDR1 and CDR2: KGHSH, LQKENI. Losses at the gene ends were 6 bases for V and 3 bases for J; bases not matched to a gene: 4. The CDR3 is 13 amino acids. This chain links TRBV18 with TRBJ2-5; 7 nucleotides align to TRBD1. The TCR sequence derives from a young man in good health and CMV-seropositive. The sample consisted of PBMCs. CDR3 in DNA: TGTGCCAGCTCCCCCGACAGGGAAGAGACCCAGTACTTC. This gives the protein CASSPDREETQYF. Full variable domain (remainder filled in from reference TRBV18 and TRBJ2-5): NAGVMQNPRHLVRRRGQEARLRCSPMKGHSHVYWYRQLPEEGLKFMVYLQKENIIDESGMPKERFSAEFPKEGPSILRIQQVVRGDSAAYFCASSPDREETQYFGPGTRLLVL.